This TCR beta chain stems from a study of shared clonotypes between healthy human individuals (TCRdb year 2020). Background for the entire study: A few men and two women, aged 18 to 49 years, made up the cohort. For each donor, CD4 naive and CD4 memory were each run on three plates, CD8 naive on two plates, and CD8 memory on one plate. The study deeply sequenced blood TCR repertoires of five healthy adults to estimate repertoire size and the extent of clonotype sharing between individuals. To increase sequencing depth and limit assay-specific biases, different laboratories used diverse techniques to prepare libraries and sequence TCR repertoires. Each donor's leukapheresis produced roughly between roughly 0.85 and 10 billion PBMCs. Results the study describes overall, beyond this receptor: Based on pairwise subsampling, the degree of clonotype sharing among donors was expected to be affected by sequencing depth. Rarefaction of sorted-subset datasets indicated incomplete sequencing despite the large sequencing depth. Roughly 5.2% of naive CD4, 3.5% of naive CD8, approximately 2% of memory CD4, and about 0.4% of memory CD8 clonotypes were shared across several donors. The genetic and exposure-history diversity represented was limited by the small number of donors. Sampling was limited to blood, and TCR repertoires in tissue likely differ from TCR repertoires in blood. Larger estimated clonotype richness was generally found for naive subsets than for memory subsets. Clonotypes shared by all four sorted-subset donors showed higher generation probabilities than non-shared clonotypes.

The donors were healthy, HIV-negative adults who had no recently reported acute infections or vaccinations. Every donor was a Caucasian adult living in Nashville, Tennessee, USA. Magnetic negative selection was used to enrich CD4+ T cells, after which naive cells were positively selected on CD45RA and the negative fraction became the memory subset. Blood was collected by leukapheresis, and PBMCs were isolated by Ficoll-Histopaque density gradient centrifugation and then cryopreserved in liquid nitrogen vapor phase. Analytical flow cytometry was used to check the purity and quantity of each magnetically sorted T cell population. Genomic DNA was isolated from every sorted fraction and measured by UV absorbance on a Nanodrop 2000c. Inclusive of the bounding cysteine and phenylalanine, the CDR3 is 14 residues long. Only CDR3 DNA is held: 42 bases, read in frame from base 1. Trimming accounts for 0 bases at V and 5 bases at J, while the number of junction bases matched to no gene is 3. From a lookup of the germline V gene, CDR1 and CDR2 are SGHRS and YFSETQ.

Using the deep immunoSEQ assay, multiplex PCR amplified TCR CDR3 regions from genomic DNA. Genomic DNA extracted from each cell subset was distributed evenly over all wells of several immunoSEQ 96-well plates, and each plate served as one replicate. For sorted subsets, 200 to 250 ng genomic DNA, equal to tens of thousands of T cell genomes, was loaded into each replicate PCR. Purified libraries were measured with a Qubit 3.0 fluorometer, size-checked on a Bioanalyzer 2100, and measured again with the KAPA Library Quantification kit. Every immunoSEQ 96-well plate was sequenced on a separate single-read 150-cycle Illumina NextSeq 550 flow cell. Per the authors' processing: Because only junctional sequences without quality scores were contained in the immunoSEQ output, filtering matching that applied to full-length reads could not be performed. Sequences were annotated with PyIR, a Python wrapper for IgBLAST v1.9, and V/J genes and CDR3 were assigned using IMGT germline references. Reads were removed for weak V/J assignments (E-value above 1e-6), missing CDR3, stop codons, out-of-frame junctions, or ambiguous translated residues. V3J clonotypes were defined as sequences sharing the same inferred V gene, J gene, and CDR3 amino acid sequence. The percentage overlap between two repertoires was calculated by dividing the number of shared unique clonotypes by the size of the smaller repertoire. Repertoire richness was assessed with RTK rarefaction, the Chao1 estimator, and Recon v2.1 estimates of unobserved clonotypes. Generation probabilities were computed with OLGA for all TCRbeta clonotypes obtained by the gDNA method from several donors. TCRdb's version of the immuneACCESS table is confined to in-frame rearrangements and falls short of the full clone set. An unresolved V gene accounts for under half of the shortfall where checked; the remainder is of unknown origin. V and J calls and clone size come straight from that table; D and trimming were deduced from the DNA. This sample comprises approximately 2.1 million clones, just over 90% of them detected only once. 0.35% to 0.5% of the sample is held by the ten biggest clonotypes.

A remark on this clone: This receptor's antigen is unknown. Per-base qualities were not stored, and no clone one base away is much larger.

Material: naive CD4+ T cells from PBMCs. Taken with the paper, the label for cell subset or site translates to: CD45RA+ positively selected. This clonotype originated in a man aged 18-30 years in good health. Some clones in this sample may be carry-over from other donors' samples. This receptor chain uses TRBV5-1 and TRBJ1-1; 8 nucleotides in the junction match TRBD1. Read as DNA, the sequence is TGCGCCAGCAGCTTGGGGACAGGGATGACTGAAGCTTTCTTT. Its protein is CASSLGTGMTEAFF.